The 19 T cell receptor beta chains below come from one sample, sequenced in a study of cytomegalovirus exposure and HLA in healthy donors. The PCR used 60 Vbeta and 13 Jbeta primers. The data were produced by immunoSEQ multiplex PCR, yet TCRdb's version contains in-frame clones alone and is incomplete. The sample consists of about 67,000 clones, roughly 80% of them appearing once. Sequenced sample: PBMCs. These receptors all stem from a man aged 60 to 75 in good health and CMV-seropositive.

In its sample, this clone was seen a few times. This chain connects TRBV7-9 to TRBJ2-7, with 9 bases matching TRBD1. Germline trimming cut 5 bases from V and 2 bases from J; bases unmatched to any gene: 13. The germline V gene has CDR1 SEHNR and CDR2 FQNEAQ (reference sequence). This CDR3 comprises 17 residues. The CDR3 bases are TGTGCCAGCAGCCCTATCTTAACCGGGACAGGGACCTACGAGCAGTACTTC. Its protein product is CASSPILTGTGTYEQYF.

The rearrangement uses TRBV7-8 and TRBJ1-2; 8 positions agree with TRBD1. Trimming took 3 bases from V and 8 from J; bases not matched to a gene: 11. Per the germline V gene, CDR1 is SGHVS and CDR2 is FQNEAQ. This CDR3 has 15 residues. The CDR3 DNA reads TGTGCCAGCAGCTTCTTGGGACAGGAGTTGAACGGCTACACCTTC. Amino acids: CASSFLGQELNGYTF. Full variable domain (rest looked up from reference TRBV7-8 and TRBJ1-2): GAGVSQSPRYKVAKRGQDVALRCDPISGHVSLFWYQQALGQGPEFLTYFQNEAQLDKSGLPSDRFFAERPEGSVSTLKIQRTQQEDSAVYLCASSFLGQELNGYTFGSGTRLTVV.

The rearrangement uses TRBV20-1 and TRBJ1-1; D perhaps matches TRBD1 (6 bases). This CDR3 region has 11 residues. V dropped 6 bases and J dropped 11 bases, with 16 bases sitting between them. Germline CDR1 DFQATT, CDR2 SNEGSKA (reference sequence). The chain's CDR3 is CSAPRGLRAFF. Written as DNA, the CDR3 is TGCAGTGCCCCGAGGGGGTTACGGGCTTTCTTT.

The chain carries TRBV29-1 and TRBJ2-1; D unclear. This CDR3 has 13 amino acids. Germline loops: CDR1 SQVTM, CDR2 ANQGSEA. V was clipped by 5 bases and J by 4 bases, with 12 bases between them. The CDR3 DNA follows: TGCAGCGTTTTTAGTGTGCGGTACAATGAGCAGTTCTTC. This encodes CSVFSVRYNEQFF.

This clone was recorded a few times. The gene calls are TRBV27 and TRBJ2-7; D possibly corresponds to TRBD2 (6 bases). V was trimmed by 1 base and J by 0 bases, leaving 13 bases between them. The CDR3 is 16 residues long. Germline V gives CDR1 MNHEY, CDR2 SMNVEV (reference sequence). CDR3 DNA: TGTGCCAGCAGTTTATTAAGGGACTCATCCTCCTACGAGCAGTACTTC. Translating it yields CASSLLRDSSSYEQYF.

This chain links TRBV5-5 with TRBJ1-3, with D tentatively TRBD1 (6 bases). V gave up 4 bases and J gave up 0 bases, with 11 bases separating them. The CDR3 loop spans 15 amino acids. Germline loops: CDR1 SGHKS, CDR2 YYEKEE (reference sequence). CDR3 loop: CASSNLTGSGNTIYF. The CDR3 nucleotides are TGTGCCAGCAGCAACCTGACAGGCTCTGGAAACACCATATATTTT.

The rearrangement uses TRBV29-1 and TRBJ2-7, with 7 bases aligning to TRBD1. The CDR3 spans 13 residues. Looked up from germline, CDR1 is SQVTM and CDR2 is ANQGSEA. V lost 6 bases to trimming and J lost 4 bases; unmatched junction nucleotides: 9. DNA of the CDR3: TGCAGCGTCATCTCCGGGACAGTTTACGAGCAGTACTTC. Amino acids: CSVISGTVYEQYF.

This clone has only a few counts. The rearrangement joins TRBV19 to TRBJ2-7; maybe TRBD1 (6 bases). The CDR3 runs 14 residues. CDR1 is LNHDA and CDR2 is SQIVND in the germline V gene (reference sequence). V was trimmed by 1 base and J by 5 bases, leaving 12 bases between them. CDR3 amino acids: CASSIGQGINEQYF. CDR3 nucleotides: TGTGCCAGTAGTATAGGGCAGGGGATCAACGAGCAGTACTTC.

The chain combines TRBV18 with TRBJ1-2; tentatively, D is TRBD1 (5 bases). The CDR3 covers 12 residues. CDR1 is KGHSH, CDR2 LQKENI, per germline. The germline V and J ends were trimmed by 2 bases and 6 bases, with 7 bases remaining between them. In nucleotides, the CDR3 is TGTGCCAGCTCACCAGGGGGGGATGGCTACACCTTC. This translates into CASSPGGDGYTF.

This clone was seen a handful of times. The chain uses TRBV5-1 and TRBJ1-5; 8 nucleotides agree with TRBD1. In germline, CDR1 is SGHRS, CDR2 YFSETQ. The CDR3 is made up of 15 amino acids. V was clipped by 0 bases and J by 9 bases; unmatched bases: 8. CDR3 region: CASSLVAGGAWPQHF. DNA for the CDR3: TGCGCCAGCAGCTTGGTGGCAGGGGGCGCGTGGCCCCAGCATTTT.

The chain uses TRBV6-5 and TRBJ2-7; weak D call: TRBD2 (5 bases). The V gene lost 5 bases and the J gene lost 1 base, with 9 bases spanning the gap. This CDR3 has 13 residues. Germline CDR1 is MNHEY and CDR2 is SVGAGI. The CDR3 DNA is TGTGCCAGCAGTCCTGACTATTCCTACGAGCAGTACTTC. Translated: CASSPDYSYEQYF.

J is TRBJ1-3 and V is TRBV7-6; 11 bases line up with TRBD1. CDR3 size: 16 residues. The germline V gene has CDR1 SGHVS and CDR2 FNYEAQ. V shed 5 bases and J 3 bases; nucleotides not matched to a gene: 6. CDR3 nucleotides: TGTGCCAGCAGCCCCGGACAGGGGGCCAGTGGAAACACCATATATTTT. Encoded protein: CASSPGQGASGNTIYF.

V usage is TRBV4-2 and J usage is TRBJ1-6; D not certain. V lost 1 base and J 8 bases, leaving 9 bases between the germline ends. Germline CDR1 reads LGHNA; CDR2 reads YNFKEQ. The CDR3 sequence is 14 residues long. The CDR3: CASSQVDLHSPLHF. CDR3 sequence (DNA): TGTGCCAGCAGCCAAGTGGACTTACATTCACCCCTCCACTTT.

The rearrangement links TRBV6-5 to TRBJ2-1; tentative D call: TRBD1 (6 bases). The CDR3 runs 14 residues. V lost 6 bases and J lost 0, with 9 bases in between. CDR1 MNHEY and CDR2 SVGAGI come from the germline V gene. The CDR3: CASRGGFSYNEQFF. Here the CDR3 DNA reads TGTGCCAGCAGAGGGGGTTTCTCCTACAATGAGCAGTTCTTC.

This clone was seen only a few times. V and J are TRBV2 and TRBJ2-1; weak D call: TRBD2 (5 bases). The CDR3 covers 12 residues. V was pared by 8 bases and J by 0 bases, with 5 bases between. Germline V gene lookup returns CDR1 SNHLY and CDR2 FYNNEI. CDR3 loop: CASRGSYNEQFF. The CDR3, as DNA: TGTGCCAGCCGGGGCTCCTACAATGAGCAGTTCTTC.

This clone has just one count. This chain connects TRBV7-2 to TRBJ2-7; a weak D match, TRBD1 (5 bases). V lost 1 base, J lost 3 bases, and 7 bases lay in between. There are 13 residues in the CDR3. The germline gives CDR1 SGHTA, CDR2 FQGNSA. CDR3 amino acids: CASSLGQFYEQYF. CDR3 nucleotides: TGTGCCAGCAGCTTAGGACAGTTCTACGAGCAGTACTTC. Looking up the rest from reference TRBV7-2 and TRBJ2-7 gives the full variable domain: GAGVSQSPSNKVTEKGKDVELRCDPISGHTALYWYRQSLGQGLEFLIYFQGNSAPDKSGLPSDRFSAERTGGSVSTLTIQRTQQEDSAVYLCASSLGQFYEQYFGPGTRLTVT.

The chain has TRBV6-5 and TRBJ1-1; D might be TRBD1 (6 bases). This CDR3 has 12 residues. CDR1 is MNHEY, CDR2 SVGAGI, per germline. Trimming cost V 5 bases and J 5 bases, with 9 bases left between them. The DNA for the CDR3 is TGTGCCAGCAGTCGAGGGGGAACTGAAGCTTTCTTT. Translating gives CASSRGGTEAFF.

The chain carries TRBV11-2 and TRBJ2-7; no clear D gene. Germline values: CDR1 SGHAT, CDR2 FQNNGV. There are 12 residues in the CDR3. Trimming cost V 4 bases and J 6 bases, with 10 bases left between them. CDR3 nucleotide sequence: TGTGCCAGCAGCTCAGACTCCCGCGAGCAGTACTTC. It is translated as CASSSDSREQYF.

The chain is built from TRBV6-6 and TRBJ2-7; 7 nucleotides match TRBD1. Germline V gene data show CDR1 as MNHNY and CDR2 as SVGAGI (reference sequence). CDR3 size: 16 residues. The V gene end was trimmed by 5 bases and the J gene end by 2 bases; junction bases not matched to a gene: 12. Written as DNA, the CDR3 is TGTGCCAGCAGTCGACCTCCGGGACAGCTTACCTACGAGCAGTACTTC. Protein product: CASSRPPGQLTYEQYF.